One T cell receptor beta chain is described in this entry. The method was immunoSEQ multiplex PCR; TCRdb's version includes in-frame clones alone and lacks a portion of them. The table has about 73,000 clones, about nine tenths seen once. Patients had blood sampled at baseline and again on cycle 4 day 1 and cycle 7 day 1. The record originates from a study of OX40 agonist ivuxolimab in advanced cancers. Study details: Ivuxolimab, which patients received intravenously every 2 weeks, was dosed at 0.01 to 10 mg/kg.

CDR3 length equals 18 residues. V trimming: 3 bases; J trimming: 0 bases; junction bases outside the gene matches: 8. Per the germline V gene, CDR1 is KGHSH and CDR2 is LQKENI. The genes are TRBV18 and TRBJ2-7; 13 bases match TRBD2. The material sequenced was CD4+ or CD8+ T cells sorted from blood, taken in a trial of the OX40 agonist ivuxolimab. This receptor was identified in an adult with an advanced solid tumor such as melanoma, head and neck, liver or kidney cancer. This CDR3 reads CASSPKTSGRGSSYEQYF. CDR3 coding DNA: TGTGCCAGCTCACCTAAAACTAGCGGGAGGGGGAGCTCCTACGAGCAGTACTTC.